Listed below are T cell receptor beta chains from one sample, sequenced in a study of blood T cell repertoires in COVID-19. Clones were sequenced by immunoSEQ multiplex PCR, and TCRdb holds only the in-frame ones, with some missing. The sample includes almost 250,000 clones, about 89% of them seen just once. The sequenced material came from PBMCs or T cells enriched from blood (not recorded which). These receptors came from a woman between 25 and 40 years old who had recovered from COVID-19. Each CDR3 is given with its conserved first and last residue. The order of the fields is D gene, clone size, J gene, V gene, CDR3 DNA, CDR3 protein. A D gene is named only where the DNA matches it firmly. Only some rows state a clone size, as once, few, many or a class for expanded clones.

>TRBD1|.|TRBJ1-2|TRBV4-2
TGTGCCAGCAGCCAAGAAAGACAGGGGACATCAACCCTAAACTATGGCTACACCTTC
CASSQERQGTSTLNYGYTF
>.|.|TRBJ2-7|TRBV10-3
TGTGCCACACAGAGACAGGTGGGTTACGAGCAGTACTTC
CATQRQVGYEQYF
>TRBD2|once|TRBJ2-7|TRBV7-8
TGTGCCAGCAGCGTTAGCGGGAGGGCGTCCTACGAGCAGTACTTC
CASSVSGRASYEQYF
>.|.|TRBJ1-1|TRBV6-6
TGTGCCAGCAGTCTCAATCTCCTAACAGGGACCCAAGGGGAAGCTTTCTTT
CASSLNLLTGTQGEAFF
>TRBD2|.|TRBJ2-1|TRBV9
TGTGCCAGCAGCGTAGAGGGAGCGGGGGGTAATGAGCAGTTCTTC
CASSVEGAGGNEQFF
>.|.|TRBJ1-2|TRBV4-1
TGCGCCAGCAGCCAAGATGGGCGAAACTATGGCTACACCTTC
CASSQDGRNYGYTF
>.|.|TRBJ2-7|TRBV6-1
TGTGCCAGCAGTGAACAGGACTACGGCTGGAAGTACTTC
CASSEQDYGWKYF
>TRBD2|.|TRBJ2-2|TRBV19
TGTGCCAGTAGTATTTATCGCCTAGCGGGCGGAAACACCGGGGAGCTGTTTTTT
CASSIYRLAGGNTGELFF
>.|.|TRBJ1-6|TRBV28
TGTGCCAGCAGTAAGATCGGGTCACCCCTCCACTTT
CASSKIGSPLHF
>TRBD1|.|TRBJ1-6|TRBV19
TGTGCCAGTAGTATGCGGACAGGGGATAATTCACCCCTCCACTTT
CASSMRTGDNSPLHF
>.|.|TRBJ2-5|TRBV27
TGTGCCAGCAGTTTATCGGGGCGGACCCAGTACTTC
CASSLSGRTQYF
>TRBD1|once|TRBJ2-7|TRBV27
TGTGCCAGCAGTTTGACAGGGGGCAGGCACGAGCAGTACTTC
CASSLTGGRHEQYF
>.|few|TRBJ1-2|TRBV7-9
TGTGCCAGCAGCTTAGACAGGCTCTATGGCTACACCTTC
CASSLDRLYGYTF
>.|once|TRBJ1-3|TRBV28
TGTGCCAGCAGCCTTACAGGATTGAGAAACACCATATATTTT
CASSLTGLRNTIYF
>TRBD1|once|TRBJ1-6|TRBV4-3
TGCGCCAGCAGCCAAGATCAGGACAGGGGGTCACCCCTCCACTTT
CASSQDQDRGSPLHF
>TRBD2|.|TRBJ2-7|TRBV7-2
TGTGCCAGCAGCTTCGGGACTAGCGGACCCTACGAGCAGTACTTC
CASSFGTSGPYEQYF
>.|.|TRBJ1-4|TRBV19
TGTGCCAGTAGTCCCAGGGGCTTGGATGAAAAACTGTTTTTT
CASSPRGLDEKLFF
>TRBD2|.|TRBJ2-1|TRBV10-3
TGTGCCATCAGTGGGACTAGCGGGAGTGGCGATGAGCAGTTCTTC
CAISGTSGSGDEQFF
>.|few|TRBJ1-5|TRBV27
TGTGCCAGCAGTTTATCGAGTCCGAAATATCAGCCCCAGCATTTT
CASSLSSPKYQPQHF
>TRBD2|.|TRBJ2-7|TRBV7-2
TGTGCCAGCAGCTCCCCAGCGGGAGGCACCTACGAGCAGTACTTC
CASSSPAGGTYEQYF
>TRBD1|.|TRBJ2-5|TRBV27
TGTGCCAGCAGTTTACAGGGGGCAGGGGAAGAGACCCAGTACTTC
CASSLQGAGEETQYF
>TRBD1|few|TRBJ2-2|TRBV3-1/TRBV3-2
TGTGCCAGCAGGCCGGGACAGGGGGGCGGGGAGCTGTTTTTT
CASRPGQGGGELFF
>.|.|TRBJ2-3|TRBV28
TGTGCCAGCAGTTTCCCCCAGCCCTACAGGGGGGGGATAGATACGCAGTATTTT
CASSFPQPYRGGIDTQYF
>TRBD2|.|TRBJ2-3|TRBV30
TGTGCCTGGTCTTTTACTAGGGCTAGCGGGGCTAGCACAGATACGCAGTATTTT
CAWSFTRASGASTDTQYF
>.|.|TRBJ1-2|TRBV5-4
TGTGCCAGCAGCTATATGGACAGCCTCTACTATGGCTACACCTTC
CASSYMDSLYYGYTF
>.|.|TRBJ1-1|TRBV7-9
TGTGCCAGCAGCTTGGACCAGGGGTGGAACACTGAAGCTTTCTTT
CASSLDQGWNTEAFF
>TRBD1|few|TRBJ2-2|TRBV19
TGTGCCAGTAGACCCCGGGGACAGCCCGCCGGGGAGCTGTTTTTT
CASRPRGQPAGELFF
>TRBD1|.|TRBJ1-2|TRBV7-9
TGTGCCAGCAGCTTGGGGGGTGGACAGGGAGATGGCTACACCTTC
CASSLGGGQGDGYTF
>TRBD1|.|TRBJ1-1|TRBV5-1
TGCGCCAGCAGCTTAGCAGGGGGAAACACTGAAGCTTTCTTT
CASSLAGGNTEAFF
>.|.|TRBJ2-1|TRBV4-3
TGCGCCAGCAGCCCTGAAGGGAGACCCTACAATGAGCAGTTCTTC
CASSPEGRPYNEQFF
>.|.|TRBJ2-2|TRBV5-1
TGCGCCAGCAGCACCCATACAGGGACCGGGGAGCTGTTTTTT
CASSTHTGTGELFF
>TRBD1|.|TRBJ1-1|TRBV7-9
TGTGCCAGCAGCTTAGCCCGGGACAGAGCCCAAGCTTTCTTT
CASSLARDRAQAFF
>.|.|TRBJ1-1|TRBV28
TGTGCCAGCAGTTTAACCGGGGGCGGGGGTATGGCTGAAGCTTTCTTT
CASSLTGGGGMAEAFF
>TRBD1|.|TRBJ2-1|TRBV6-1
TGTGCCAGCAGTGGGGGACAGGCCGGCTCCTACAATGAGCAGTTCTTC
CASSGGQAGSYNEQFF
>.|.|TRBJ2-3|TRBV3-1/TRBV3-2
TGTGCCAGCAGCCAAATTCGGGATACGCAGTATTTT
CASSQIRDTQYF
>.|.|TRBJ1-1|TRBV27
TGTGCCAGCAGTTCGGACCCTACAGGGACTGAAGCTTTCTTT
CASSSDPTGTEAFF
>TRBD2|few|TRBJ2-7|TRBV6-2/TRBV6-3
TGTGCCAGCAGCCTAGCGGGAGATGGCCCCTACGAGCAGTACTTC
CASSLAGDGPYEQYF
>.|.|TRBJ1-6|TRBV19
TGTGCCAGTAGTATAGGCACGGCAGGGCGCAATTCACCCCTCCACTTT
CASSIGTAGRNSPLHF
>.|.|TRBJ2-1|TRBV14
TGTGCCAGCAGCCAAGATAATAAGTATGGGAGGTACTACAATGAGCAGTTCTTC
CASSQDNKYGRYYNEQFF
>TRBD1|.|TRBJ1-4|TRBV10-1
TGCGCCAGCAGGGGACAGCAAACAACTAATGAAAAACTGTTTTTT
CASRGQQTTNEKLFF
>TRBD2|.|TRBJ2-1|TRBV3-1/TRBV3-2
TGTGCCAGCAGCCTAAGCGGGAACTACAATGAGCAGTTCTTC
CASSLSGNYNEQFF
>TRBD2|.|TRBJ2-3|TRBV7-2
TGTGCCAGCAGCTCGGGACTATACACAGATACGCAGTATTTT
CASSSGLYTDTQYF
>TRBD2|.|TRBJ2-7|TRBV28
TGTGCCAGCAGTGCAGGGGGTACTAGCGGGCCCTCCTACGAGCAGTACTTC
CASSAGGTSGPSYEQYF
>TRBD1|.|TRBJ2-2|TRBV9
TGTGCCAGCAGCCCCCGGGGACAGGGGAACACCGGGGAGCTGTTTTTT
CASSPRGQGNTGELFF
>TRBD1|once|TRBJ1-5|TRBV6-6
TGTGCCAGCAGTTACTCAGGGGGCTGGCCCCAGCATTTT
CASSYSGGWPQHF
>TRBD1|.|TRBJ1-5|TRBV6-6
TGTGCCAGCAGTCGAGTTCCGGGACAGGAGAGTCAGCCCCAGCATTTT
CASSRVPGQESQPQHF
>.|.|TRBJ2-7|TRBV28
TGTGCCAGCAGTCGGACATCCCCCTACGAGCAGTACTTC
CASSRTSPYEQYF
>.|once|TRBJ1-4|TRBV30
TGTGCCTGCGTTTTCCCAGGGGACCCTAATGAAAAACTGTTTTTT
CACVFPGDPNEKLFF
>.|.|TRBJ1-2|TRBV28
TGTGCCACCCCGGGGAGGGGGGGATCGTTTAATGGCTACACCTTC
CATPGRGGSFNGYTF
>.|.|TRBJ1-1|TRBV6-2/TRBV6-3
TGTGCCAGCAGTTACCCCGGACAGAACACTGAAGCTTTCTTT
CASSYPGQNTEAFF
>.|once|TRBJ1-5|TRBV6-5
TGTGCCAGCAGTTACTCGTGGGTCGGGGGTGAGCAGCCCCAGCATTTT
CASSYSWVGGEQPQHF
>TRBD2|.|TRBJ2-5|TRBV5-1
TGCGCCAGCAGCGTCAGCGGGGGCCAAGAGACCCAGTACTTC
CASSVSGGQETQYF
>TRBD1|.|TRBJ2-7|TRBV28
TGTGCCAGCAGTTTGGGCAGGGGGCTCAAGATCTACTTC
CASSLGRGLKIYF